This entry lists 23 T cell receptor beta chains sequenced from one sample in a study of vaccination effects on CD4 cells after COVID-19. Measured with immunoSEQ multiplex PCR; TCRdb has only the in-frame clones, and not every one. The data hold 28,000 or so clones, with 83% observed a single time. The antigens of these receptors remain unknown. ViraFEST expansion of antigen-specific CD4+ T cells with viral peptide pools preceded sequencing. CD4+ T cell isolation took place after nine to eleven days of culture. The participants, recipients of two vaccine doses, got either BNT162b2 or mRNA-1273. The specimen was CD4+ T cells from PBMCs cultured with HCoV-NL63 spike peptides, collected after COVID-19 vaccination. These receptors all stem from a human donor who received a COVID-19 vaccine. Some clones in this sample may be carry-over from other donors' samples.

The CDR3, as DNA: TGTGCCAGCAGTGAATCGTGGGGAGGAGGGGGCTACACCTTC. As protein: CASSESWGGGGYTF. The chain joins TRBV6-1 to TRBJ1-2; D ambiguous. V was cut by 2 bases and J by 8 bases, with 15 bases left in between. The CDR3 runs 14 residues. Germline CDR1 is MNHNS and CDR2 is SASEGT.

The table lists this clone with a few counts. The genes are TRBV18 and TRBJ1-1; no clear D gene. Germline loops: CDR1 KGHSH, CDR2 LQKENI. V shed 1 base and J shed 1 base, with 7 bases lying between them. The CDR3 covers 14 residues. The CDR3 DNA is TGTGCCAGCTCACCACTACGGGCGAACACTGAAGCTTTCTTT. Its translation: CASSPLRANTEAFF.

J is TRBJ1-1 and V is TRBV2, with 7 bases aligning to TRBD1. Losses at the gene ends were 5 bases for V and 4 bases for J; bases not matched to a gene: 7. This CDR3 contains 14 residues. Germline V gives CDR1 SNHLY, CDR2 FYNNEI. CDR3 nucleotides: TGTGCCAGCAGTCAACTAGGGGGCCGCACTGAAGCTTTCTTT. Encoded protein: CASSQLGGRTEAFF.

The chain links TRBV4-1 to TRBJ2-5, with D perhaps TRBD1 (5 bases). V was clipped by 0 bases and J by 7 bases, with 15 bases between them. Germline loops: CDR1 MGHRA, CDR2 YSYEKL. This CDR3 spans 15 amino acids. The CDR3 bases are TGCGCCAGCAGCCAAGATACAGGTCGGGCTGGGACCCAGTACTTC. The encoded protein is CASSQDTGRAGTQYF.

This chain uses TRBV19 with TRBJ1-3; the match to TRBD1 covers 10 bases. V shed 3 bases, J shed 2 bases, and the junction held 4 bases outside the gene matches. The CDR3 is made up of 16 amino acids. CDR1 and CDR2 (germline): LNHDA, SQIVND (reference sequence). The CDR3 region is CASSISDRGPGNTIYF. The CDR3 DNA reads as TGTGCCAGTAGTATTTCTGACAGGGGGCCTGGAAACACCATATATTTT. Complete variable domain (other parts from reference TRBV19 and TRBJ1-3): DGGITQSPKYLFRKEGQNVTLSCEQNLNHDAMYWYRQDPGQGLRLIYYSQIVNDFQKGDIAEGYSVSREKKESFPLTVTSAQKNPTAFYLCASSISDRGPGNTIYFGEGSWLTVV.

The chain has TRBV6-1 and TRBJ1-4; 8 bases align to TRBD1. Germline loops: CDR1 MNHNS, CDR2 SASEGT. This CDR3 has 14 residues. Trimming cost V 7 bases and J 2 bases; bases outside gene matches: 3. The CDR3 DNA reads TGTGCCAGCATCCCAGGGGGCACTAATGAAAAACTGTTTTTT. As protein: CASIPGGTNEKLFF.

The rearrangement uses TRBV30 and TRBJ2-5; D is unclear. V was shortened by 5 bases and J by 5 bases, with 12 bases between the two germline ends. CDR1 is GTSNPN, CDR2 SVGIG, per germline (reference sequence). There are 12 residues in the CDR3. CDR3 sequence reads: CAWGNNRETQYF. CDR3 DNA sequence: TGTGCCTGGGGCAATAATCGGGAGACCCAGTACTTC.

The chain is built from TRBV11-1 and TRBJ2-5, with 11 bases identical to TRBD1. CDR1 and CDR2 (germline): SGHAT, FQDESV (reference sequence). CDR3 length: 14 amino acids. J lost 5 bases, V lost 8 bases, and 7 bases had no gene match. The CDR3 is CASAGQGDVETQYF. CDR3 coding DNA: TGTGCCAGCGCGGGACAGGGGGACGTGGAGACCCAGTACTTC.

In DNA, the CDR3 is TGTGCCAGCAGCGTATTGTGGGGGGGGGCAGATACGCAGTATTTT. Protein sequence: CASSVLWGGADTQYF. This chain uses TRBV9 with TRBJ2-3; 7 bases fit TRBD2. V trimming: 1 base; J trimming: 4 bases; junction bases outside the gene matches: 6. Germline-derived CDR1 and CDR2 are SGDLS and YYNGEE. This CDR3 is 15 amino acids long.

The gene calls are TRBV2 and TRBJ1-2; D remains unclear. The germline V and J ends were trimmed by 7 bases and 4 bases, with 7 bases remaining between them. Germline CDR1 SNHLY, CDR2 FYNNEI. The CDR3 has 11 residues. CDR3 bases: TGTGCCAGCACGGAAGCCTATGGCTACACCTTC. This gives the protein CASTEAYGYTF.

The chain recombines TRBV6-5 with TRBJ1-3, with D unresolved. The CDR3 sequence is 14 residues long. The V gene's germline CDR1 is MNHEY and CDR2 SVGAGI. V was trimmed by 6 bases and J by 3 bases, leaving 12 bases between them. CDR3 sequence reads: CASRDPVSGNTIYF. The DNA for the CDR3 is TGTGCCAGCAGAGACCCGGTTAGTGGAAACACCATATATTTT.

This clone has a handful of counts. This CDR3 reads CASSRSRDRVSPYEQYV. The CDR3 bases are TGTGCCAGCAGTCGCTCCCGGGACAGGGTTAGCCCCTACGAGCAGTACGTC. This chain uses TRBV27 with TRBJ2-7; 9 bases map to TRBD1. J gave up 2 bases and V 5 bases, and 13 bases lay outside the gene matches. The CDR3 consists of 17 residues. In germline, CDR1 is MNHEY, CDR2 SMNVEV (reference sequence).

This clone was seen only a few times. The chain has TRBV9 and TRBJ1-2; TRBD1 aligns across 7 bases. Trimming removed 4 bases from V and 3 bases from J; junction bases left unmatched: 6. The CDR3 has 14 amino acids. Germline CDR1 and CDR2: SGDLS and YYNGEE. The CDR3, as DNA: TGTGCCAGCAGCTCACCCGGGACAGACTATGGCTACACCTTC. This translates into CASSSPGTDYGYTF.

The CDR3, as DNA: TGTGCCAGCAGCGTAGCTTCCGGGGCGATCTCTGGGGCCAACGTCCTGACTTTC. Its translation: CASSVASGAISGANVLTF. The chain uses TRBV9 and TRBJ2-6, with D perhaps matching TRBD1 or TRBD2 (5 bases each). This CDR3 region has 18 residues. Trimming stripped 0 bases from V and 0 bases from J, with 13 bases between. Germline V gene sequence: CDR1 SGDLS, CDR2 YYNGEE.

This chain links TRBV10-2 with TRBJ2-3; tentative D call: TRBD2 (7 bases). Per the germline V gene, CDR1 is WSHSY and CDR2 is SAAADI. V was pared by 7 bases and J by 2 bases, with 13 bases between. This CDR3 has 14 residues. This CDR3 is CASKGEGDTDTQYF. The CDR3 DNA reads TGCGCCAGCAAGGGGGAGGGGGACACAGATACGCAGTATTTT.

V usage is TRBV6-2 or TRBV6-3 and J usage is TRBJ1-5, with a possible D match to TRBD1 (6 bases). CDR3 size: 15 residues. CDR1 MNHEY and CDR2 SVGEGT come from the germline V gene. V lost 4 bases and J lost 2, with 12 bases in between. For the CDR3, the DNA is TGTGCCAGCAGTTCTCCCCCAGGGGGCAATCAGCCCCAGCATTTT. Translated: CASSSPPGGNQPQHF.

The CDR3: CASSPRTSDNEQFF. In DNA, the CDR3 is TGTGCCAGCAGCCCAAGGACTAGCGACAATGAGCAGTTCTTC. This chain joins TRBV7-3 and TRBJ2-1; TRBD2 aligns across 9 bases. V gave up 5 bases and J gave up 5 bases; unmatched junction bases: 4. The CDR3 runs to 14 residues. From germline, CDR1 is SGHTA and CDR2 FQGTGA.

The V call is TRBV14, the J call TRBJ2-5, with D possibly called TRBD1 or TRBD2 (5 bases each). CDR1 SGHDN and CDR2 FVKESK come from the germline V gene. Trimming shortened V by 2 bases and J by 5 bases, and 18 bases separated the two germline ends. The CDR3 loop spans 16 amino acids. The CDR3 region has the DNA TGTGCCAGCAGCCAACTTGAGTGGGGGATTGGGGAGACCCAGTACTTC. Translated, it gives CASSQLEWGIGETQYF.

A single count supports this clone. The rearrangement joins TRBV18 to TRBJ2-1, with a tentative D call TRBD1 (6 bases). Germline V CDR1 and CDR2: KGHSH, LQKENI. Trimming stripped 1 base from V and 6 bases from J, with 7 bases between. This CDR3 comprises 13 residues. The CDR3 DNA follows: TGTGCCAGCTCACCACGACAGGTCAATGAGCAGTTCTTC. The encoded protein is CASSPRQVNEQFF.

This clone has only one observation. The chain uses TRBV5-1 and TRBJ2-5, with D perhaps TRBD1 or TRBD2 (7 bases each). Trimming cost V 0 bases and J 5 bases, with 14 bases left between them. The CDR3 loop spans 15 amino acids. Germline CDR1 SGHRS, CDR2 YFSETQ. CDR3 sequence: CASSLGPQGGETQYF. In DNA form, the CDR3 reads TGCGCCAGCAGCTTGGGACCCCAGGGGGGGGAGACCCAGTACTTC.

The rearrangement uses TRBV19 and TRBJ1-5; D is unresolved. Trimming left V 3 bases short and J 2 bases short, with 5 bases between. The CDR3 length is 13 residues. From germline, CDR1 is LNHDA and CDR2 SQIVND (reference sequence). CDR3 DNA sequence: TGTGCCAGTAGTATCTGGGGCAATCAGCCCCAGCATTTT. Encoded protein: CASSIWGNQPQHF.

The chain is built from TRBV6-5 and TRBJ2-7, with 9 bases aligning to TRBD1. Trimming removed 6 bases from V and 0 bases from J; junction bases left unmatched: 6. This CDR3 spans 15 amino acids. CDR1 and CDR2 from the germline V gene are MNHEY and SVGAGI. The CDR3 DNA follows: TGTGCCAGCAGAACCGGGACAGGGAGCTCCTACGAGCAGTACGTC. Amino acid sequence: CASRTGTGSSYEQYV.

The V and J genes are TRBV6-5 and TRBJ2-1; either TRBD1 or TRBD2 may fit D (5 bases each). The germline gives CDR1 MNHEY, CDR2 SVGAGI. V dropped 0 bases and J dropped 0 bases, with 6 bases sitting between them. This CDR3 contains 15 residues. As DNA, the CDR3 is TGTGCCAGCAGTTACTCGGGGGTCTCCTACAATGAGCAGTTCTTC. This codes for CASSYSGVSYNEQFF.